This paragraph reports one TCR beta chain. The antigen remains unidentified. The protocol was immunoSEQ multiplex PCR, while the TCRdb copy is restricted to in-frame clones and leaves out a portion. The sample carries 30,000 to 35,000 clones, approximately 70% recorded once. This sample was taken from a study of monozygotic twins with cystic fibrosis. In the study overall: Roughly 2.8 micrograms of fragmented DNA underwent approximately 15 PCR cycles for library preparation.

Whole-study results and caveats: Monozygotic CF twins shared more identical nucleotide clonotypes than unrelated patients. Median Simpson clonality of approximately 0.0091 suggested naive T cells predominated.

The V end lost 2 bases, the J end lost 3 bases, and 7 bases lay between the germline ends. Germline V CDR1 and CDR2: MGHRA, YSYEKL. The CDR3 length is 13 residues. The sample comprised blood. The gene calls are TRBV4-1 and TRBJ2-5; D is unresolved. The origin of this receptor is a girl between 10 and 17 years old with cystic fibrosis. CDR3 region: CASSQFDKETQYF. CDR3 bases: TGCGCCAGCAGCCAATTCGACAAAGAGACCCAGTACTTC.